This entry lists 4 T cell receptor beta chains sequenced from one sample in a study of T cell responses to AZD1222 COVID-19 vaccine (dated by TCRdb to about 2021). This specimen's time point label, interpreted: about 28 days (+/-7) after the second vaccine dose. Receptor amplification or capture employed the immunoSEQ multiplex PCR assay. As stored in TCRdb, this immuneACCESS dataset retains in-frame rearrangements with V and J assigned. A fraction of the clones does not appear; measured against another copy, unresolved V genes explain less than half of the discrepancy, and the remainder lacks a known reason. The sample has about 110,000 clones on record, about 92% of them singletons. The ten biggest clones cover under 8.5% of the sample. Here the sequenced sample was peripheral blood, taken 28 days after the second AZD1222 dose. The receptors here all came from an adult who received the AZD1222 COVID-19 vaccine.

This chain connects TRBV7-8 to TRBJ2-2; D might be TRBD1 or TRBD2, each matching 5 bases. In germline, CDR1 is SGHVS, CDR2 FQNEAQ. V was clipped by 1 base and J by 0 bases, with 9 bases between them. CDR3 length equals 16 residues. Written as DNA, the CDR3 is TGTGCCAGCAGCTTAGTGGGACCAGCGAACACCGGGGAGCTGTTTTTT. Translation gives CASSLVGPANTGELFF. Filled out from reference TRBV7-8 and TRBJ2-2, the complete variable domain reads GAGVSQSPRYKVAKRGQDVALRCDPISGHVSLFWYQQALGQGPEFLTYFQNEAQLDKSGLPSDRFFAERPEGSVSTLKIQRTQQEDSAVYLCASSLVGPANTGELFFGEGSRLTVL.

The V call is TRBV5-1, the J call TRBJ1-3; D remains ambiguous. Germline loops: CDR1 SGHRS, CDR2 YFSETQ. The CDR3 extends over 16 amino acids. V dropped 0 bases and J dropped 0 bases, with 10 bases sitting between them. CDR3 loop: CASSLERRVSGNTIYF. The CDR3 nucleotides read TGCGCCAGCAGCTTGGAGAGGCGGGTCTCTGGAAACACCATATATTTT.

This chain links TRBV18 with TRBJ2-7, with 9 positions matching TRBD1. Germline V CDR1 and CDR2: KGHSH, LQKENI. The CDR3 runs 15 residues. Germline trimming cut 6 bases from V and 7 bases from J; bases unmatched to any gene: 13. CDR3 nucleotides: TGTGCCAGCTCTACGTCCCGGACAGGGGCCAGGGAGCAGTACTTC. Translated, it gives CASSTSRTGAREQYF.

The chain recombines TRBV24-1 with TRBJ2-1, with TRBD1 identical over 11 bases. The V gene end was trimmed by 4 bases and the J gene end by 0 bases; junction bases not matched to a gene: 4. The CDR3 loop spans 17 amino acids. In germline, CDR1 is KGHDR, CDR2 SFDVKD. The CDR3 region is CATSESGTGGSYNEQFF. CDR3 nucleotides: TGTGCCACCAGTGAGTCCGGGACAGGGGGCTCCTACAATGAGCAGTTCTTC.